A selection of T cell receptor beta chains follows, all from one sample in a study of T cells after yellow fever vaccination. One entry per CDR3 protein, called by TCRdb with MiXCR from the 5' RACE reads. In the table there are about 120,000 distinct CDR3 sequences, over 8% of which are singletons. Source: CD8+ T cells sorted from PBMCs, taken on the day of the yellow fever booster vaccination. The receptors come from a man aged 18-30 years who received the YFV17D yellow fever vaccine. The CDR3 runs from the conserved cysteine through the conserved F or W. Each record gives: clone size, D gene, V gene, J gene, CDR3 protein, CDR3 DNA. A D gene is named only where the DNA matches it firmly. Some rows have no size entry. The others give once, few or many, or a class for an expanded clone.

>NA|NA|TRBV4-1|TRBJ1-2
CASSQDPVANYGYTF
TGCGCCAGCAGCCAAGATCCGGTGGCGAACTATGGCTACACCTTC
>few|NA|TRBV5-6|TRBJ2-3
CASSGLSRTTDTQYF
TGTGCCAGCAGCGGACTCTCCCGGACCACAGATACGCAGTATTTT
>many|NA|TRBV29-1|TRBJ1-1
CSVKLGGEAFF
TGCAGCGTGAAACTTGGAGGGGAAGCTTTCTTT
>few|TRBD2|TRBV7-9|TRBJ2-3
CASRRGGPTDTQYF
TGTGCCAGCAGACGGGGGGGCCCCACAGATACGCAGTATTTT
>many|TRBD1|TRBV4-1|TRBJ1-4
CASSQVPYKQGAGEKLFF
TGCGCCAGCAGCCAAGTCCCTTATAAACAGGGGGCAGGGGAAAAACTGTTTTTT
>few|TRBD2|TRBV7-2|TRBJ2-5
CASSFPPSGQETQYF
TGTGCCAGCAGCTTTCCCCCTAGCGGCCAAGAGACCCAGTACTTC
>once|TRBD2|TRBV9|TRBJ2-1
CASSVGGGGPYNEQFF
TGTGCCAGCAGCGTAGGCGGGGGTGGCCCCTACAATGAGCAGTTCTTC
>NA|NA|TRBV5-4|TRBJ2-5
CANHLSGIQETQYF
TGTGCCAACCACCTTAGCGGAATCCAAGAGACCCAGTACTTC
>few|TRBD2|TRBV6-1|TRBJ2-1
CASSEVLANGNEQFF
TGTGCCAGCAGTGAAGTACTAGCGAATGGCAATGAGCAGTTCTTC
>few|NA|TRBV4-3|TRBJ1-2
CASSQDRGGADGYTF
TGCGCCAGCAGCCAAGATCGCGGGGGCGCGGATGGCTACACCTTC
>NA|NA|TRBV7-9|TRBJ2-5
CASSSADQETQYF
TGTGCCAGCAGCTCAGCCGACCAAGAGACCCAGTACTTC
>NA|TRBD1|TRBV5-1|TRBJ2-1
CASSRIGQGTHNEQFF
TGCGCCAGCAGCCGGATAGGACAGGGGACCCACAATGAGCAGTTCTTC
>NA|NA|TRBV10-2|TRBJ2-1
CASGRGGQEQFF
TGCGCCAGCGGAAGGGGGGGGCAAGAGCAGTTCTTC
>NA|NA|TRBV7-2|TRBJ2-5
CASSLDPGETQYF
TGTGCCAGCAGCTTAGACCCCGGGGAGACCCAGTACTTC
>NA|NA|TRBV5-1|TRBJ2-3
CASSLVDLGTDTQYF
TGCGCCAGCAGCTTGGTGGACTTAGGCACAGATACGCAGTATTTT
>NA|NA|TRBV5-8|TRBJ2-7
CASSTGTGTAGEQYF
TGTGCCAGCAGCACAGGGACGGGAACGGCTGGCGAGCAGTACTTC
>many|NA|TRBV29-1|TRBJ2-5
CSVVTASQETQYF
TGCAGCGTTGTAACCGCATCCCAAGAGACCCAGTACTTC
>NA|TRBD1|TRBV29-1|TRBJ1-4
CSVEEWTGGNEKLFF
TGCAGCGTTGAAGAGTGGACAGGGGGCAATGAAAAACTGTTTTTT
>NA|NA|TRBV29-1|TRBJ1-2
CSVDTGKFYGYTF
TGCAGCGTTGATACAGGGAAGTTCTATGGCTACACCTTC
>many|NA|TRBV2|TRBJ2-1
CASSGPYNEQFF
TGTGCCAGCAGTGGACCCTACAATGAGCAGTTCTTC
>few|NA|TRBV5-8|TRBJ1-2
CASTGGYTF
TGTGCCAGTACGGGTGGCTACACCTTC
>NA|NA|TRBV11-3|TRBJ2-2
CASSLGNQGGTGELVF
TGTGCCAGCAGCTTAGGTAACCAGGGAGGCACCGGGGAGCTGGTTTTT
>many|NA|TRBV20-1|TRBJ2-3
CSATRGGFTDTQYF
TGCAGTGCTACGAGGGGGGGTTTCACAGATACGCAGTATTTT
>few|NA|TRBV7-9|TRBJ2-7
CASSFHREGYEQYF
TGTGCCAGCAGCTTCCACAGGGAAGGCTACGAGCAGTACTTC
>NA|TRBD1|TRBV4-1|TRBJ2-3
CASSPRQGPVGADTDTQYF
TGCGCCAGCAGCCCACGACAGGGTCCTGTGGGGGCCGACACAGATACGCAGTATTTT
>few|NA|TRBV21-1|TRBJ2-5
CASSLMGAQETQYF
TGTGCCAGCAGTCTGATGGGAGCGCAAGAGACCCAGTACTTC